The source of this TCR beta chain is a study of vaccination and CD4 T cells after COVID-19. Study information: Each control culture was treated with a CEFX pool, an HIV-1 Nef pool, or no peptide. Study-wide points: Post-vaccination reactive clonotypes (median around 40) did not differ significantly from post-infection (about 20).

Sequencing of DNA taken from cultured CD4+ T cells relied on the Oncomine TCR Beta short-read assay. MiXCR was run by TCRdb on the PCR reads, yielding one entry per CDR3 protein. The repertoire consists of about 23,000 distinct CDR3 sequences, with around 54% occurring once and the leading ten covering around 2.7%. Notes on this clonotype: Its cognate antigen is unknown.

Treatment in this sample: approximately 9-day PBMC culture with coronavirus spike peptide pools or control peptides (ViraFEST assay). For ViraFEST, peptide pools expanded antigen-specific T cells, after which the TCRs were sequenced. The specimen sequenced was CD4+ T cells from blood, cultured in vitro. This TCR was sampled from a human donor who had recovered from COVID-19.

DNA for the CDR3: TGTGCCAGCAGCCCTCCGGGACAGGGATTAATTCAGTACTTC. It encodes CASSPPGQGLIQYF. This rearrangement joins TRBV7-6 to TRBJ2-4, with 9 bases that match TRBD1. The CDR3 has 14 amino acids. Germline V gene data show CDR1 as SGHVS and CDR2 as FNYEAQ. The trim removed 5 bases at V and 10 bases at J, leaving 9 bases unmatched.